Listed below are T cell receptor beta chains from one sample, sequenced in a study of blood T cell repertoires in COVID-19. The method was immunoSEQ multiplex PCR; TCRdb's version includes in-frame clones alone and lacks a portion of them. Of roughly 63,000 clones in the sample, approximately 82% are singletons; the top ten hold over 10%. Sequences were obtained from peripheral blood. These receptors came from a man older than 75 with acute or convalescent COVID-19. Each CDR3 is given with its conserved first and last residue. A D gene is named only where the DNA matches it firmly. Some rows have no size entry. The others give once, few or many, or a class for an expanded clone.

J gene: TRBJ2-1; clone size: -; D gene: TRBD2; V gene: TRBV24-1; CDR3 DNA: TGTGCCACCAGTGATACCGGACTAGCGGGAGGTAATGAGCAGTTCTTC; CDR3 protein: CATSDTGLAGGNEQFF
J gene: TRBJ1-1; clone size: once; D gene: -; V gene: TRBV15; CDR3 DNA: TGTGCCACCAGCAGAGATAGGAGGGCTGAAGCTTTCTTT; CDR3 protein: CATSRDRRAEAFF
J gene: TRBJ1-1; clone size: once; D gene: -; V gene: TRBV2; CDR3 DNA: TGTGCCAGCAGTAAGACAGGCCCGAACACTGAAGCTTTCTTT; CDR3 protein: CASSKTGPNTEAFF
J gene: TRBJ2-7; clone size: -; D gene: TRBD1; V gene: TRBV11-2; CDR3 DNA: TGTGCCAGCAGCCCCCAGGGGGCCCTTTCCTCCTACGAGCAGTACTTC; CDR3 protein: CASSPQGALSSYEQYF
J gene: TRBJ2-5; clone size: -; D gene: -; V gene: TRBV7-6; CDR3 DNA: TGTGCCAGCAGCTTACAGAGGGCCCTAGGGGAGACCCAGTACTTC; CDR3 protein: CASSLQRALGETQYF
J gene: TRBJ1-1; clone size: few; D gene: TRBD1; V gene: TRBV7-9; CDR3 DNA: TGTGCCAGCAGCCAAGAGGGACAGGGGTACACTGAAGCTTTCTTT; CDR3 protein: CASSQEGQGYTEAFF
J gene: TRBJ2-5; clone size: -; D gene: -; V gene: TRBV7-2; CDR3 DNA: TGTGCCAGCAGCTTAGGACAGTCCCAAGAGACCCAGTACTTC; CDR3 protein: CASSLGQSQETQYF
J gene: TRBJ1-3; clone size: -; D gene: -; V gene: TRBV7-6; CDR3 DNA: TGTGCCAGCAGCCCGACGGGACACAACACCATATATTTT; CDR3 protein: CASSPTGHNTIYF
J gene: TRBJ2-7; clone size: once; D gene: -; V gene: TRBV28; CDR3 DNA: TGTGCCAGCAGTTCCGGGCGGAGGGAGCAGTACTTC; CDR3 protein: CASSSGRREQYF
J gene: TRBJ2-5; clone size: -; D gene: TRBD2; V gene: TRBV7-9; CDR3 DNA: TGTGCCAGCAGGGGAACGGGACTAGCGGATCAAGAGACCCAGTACTTC; CDR3 protein: CASRGTGLADQETQYF
J gene: TRBJ2-5; clone size: -; D gene: -; V gene: TRBV7-9; CDR3 DNA: TGTGCCAGCAGCCGTTGGGCTAAAGAGCAAGGAGAGACCCAGTACTTC; CDR3 protein: CASSRWAKEQGETQYF
J gene: TRBJ2-2; clone size: -; D gene: -; V gene: TRBV5-5; CDR3 DNA: TGTGCCAGCAGCTTGGCGAACAGGGCCGGGGAGCTGTTTTTT; CDR3 protein: CASSLANRAGELFF
J gene: TRBJ1-6; clone size: -; D gene: -; V gene: TRBV4-2; CDR3 DNA: TGTGCCAGCAGCCAAGAGTTAGCCTATAATTCACCCCTCCACTTT; CDR3 protein: CASSQELAYNSPLHF
J gene: TRBJ1-1; clone size: -; D gene: -; V gene: TRBV6-6; CDR3 DNA: TGTGCCAGCAGCTATGCTCAGGGTAAAGGCACTGAAGCTTTCTTT; CDR3 protein: CASSYAQGKGTEAFF
J gene: TRBJ1-3; clone size: once; D gene: -; V gene: TRBV10-1; CDR3 DNA: TGCGCCAGCAGGGACTCCTCTGGAAACACCATATATTTT; CDR3 protein: CASRDSSGNTIYF
J gene: TRBJ2-3; clone size: few; D gene: -; V gene: TRBV7-8; CDR3 DNA: TGTGCCAGCAGCTCTATGGGGGGTCTGTCCTTTGATACGCAGTATTTT; CDR3 protein: CASSSMGGLSFDTQYF
J gene: TRBJ1-1; clone size: -; D gene: -; V gene: TRBV5-1; CDR3 DNA: TGCGCCAGCAGCTTAGGATCTATCGGACAGGCTTTCTTT; CDR3 protein: CASSLGSIGQAFF
J gene: TRBJ2-2; clone size: -; D gene: TRBD1; V gene: TRBV5-4; CDR3 DNA: TGTGCCAGCAGCCTGGGCGGACAGGGAAGAACCGGGGAGCTGTTTTTT; CDR3 protein: CASSLGGQGRTGELFF
J gene: TRBJ1-1; clone size: -; D gene: -; V gene: TRBV11-3; CDR3 DNA: TGTGCCAGCAGCCGTAGAGGAGAGGGTGAAGCTTTCTTT; CDR3 protein: CASSRRGEGEAFF
J gene: TRBJ2-1; clone size: -; D gene: TRBD2; V gene: TRBV5-1; CDR3 DNA: TGCGCCAGCAGTGTGTCTAGCGGGGGTACTGAGCAGTTCTTC; CDR3 protein: CASSVSSGGTEQFF